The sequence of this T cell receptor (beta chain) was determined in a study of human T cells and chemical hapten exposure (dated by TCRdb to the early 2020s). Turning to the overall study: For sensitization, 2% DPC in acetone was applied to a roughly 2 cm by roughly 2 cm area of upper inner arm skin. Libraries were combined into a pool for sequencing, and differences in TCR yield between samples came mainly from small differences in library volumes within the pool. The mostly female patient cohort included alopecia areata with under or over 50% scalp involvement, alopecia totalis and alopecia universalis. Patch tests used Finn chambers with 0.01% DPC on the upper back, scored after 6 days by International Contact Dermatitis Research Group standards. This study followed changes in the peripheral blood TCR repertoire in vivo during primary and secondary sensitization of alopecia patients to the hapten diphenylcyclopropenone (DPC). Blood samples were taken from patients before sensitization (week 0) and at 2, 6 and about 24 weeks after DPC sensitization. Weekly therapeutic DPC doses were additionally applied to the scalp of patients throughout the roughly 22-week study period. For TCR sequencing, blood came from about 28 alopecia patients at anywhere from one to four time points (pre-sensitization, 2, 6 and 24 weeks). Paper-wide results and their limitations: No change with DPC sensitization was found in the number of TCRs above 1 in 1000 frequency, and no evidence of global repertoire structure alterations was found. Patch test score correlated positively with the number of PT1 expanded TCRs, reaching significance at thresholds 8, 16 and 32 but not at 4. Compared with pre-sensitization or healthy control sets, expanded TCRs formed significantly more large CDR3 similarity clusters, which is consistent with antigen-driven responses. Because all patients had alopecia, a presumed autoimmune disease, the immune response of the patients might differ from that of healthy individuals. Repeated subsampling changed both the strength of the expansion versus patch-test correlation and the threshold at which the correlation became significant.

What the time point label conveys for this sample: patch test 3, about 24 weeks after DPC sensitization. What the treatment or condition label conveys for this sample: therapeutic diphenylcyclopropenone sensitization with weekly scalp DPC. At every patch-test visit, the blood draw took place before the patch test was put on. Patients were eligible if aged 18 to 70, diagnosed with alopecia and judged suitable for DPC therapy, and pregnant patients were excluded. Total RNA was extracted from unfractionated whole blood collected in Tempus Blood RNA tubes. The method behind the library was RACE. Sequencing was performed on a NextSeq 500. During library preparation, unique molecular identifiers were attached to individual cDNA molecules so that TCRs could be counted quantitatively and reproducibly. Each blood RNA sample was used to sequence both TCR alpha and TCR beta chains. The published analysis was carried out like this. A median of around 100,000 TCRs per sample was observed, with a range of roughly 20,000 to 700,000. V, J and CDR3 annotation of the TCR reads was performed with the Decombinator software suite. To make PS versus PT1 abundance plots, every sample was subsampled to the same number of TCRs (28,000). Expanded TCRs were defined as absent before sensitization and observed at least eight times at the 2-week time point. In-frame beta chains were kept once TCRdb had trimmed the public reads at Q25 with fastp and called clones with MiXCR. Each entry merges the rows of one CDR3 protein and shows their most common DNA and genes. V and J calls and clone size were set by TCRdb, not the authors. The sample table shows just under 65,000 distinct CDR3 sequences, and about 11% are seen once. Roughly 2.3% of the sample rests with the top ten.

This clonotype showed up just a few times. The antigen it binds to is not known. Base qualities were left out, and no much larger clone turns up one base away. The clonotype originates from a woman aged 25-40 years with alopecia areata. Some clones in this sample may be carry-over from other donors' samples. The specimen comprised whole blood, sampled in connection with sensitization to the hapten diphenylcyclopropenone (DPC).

The DNA is TGTGCCAGCAGCGCATCCCCGCAGCCCTATGGCTACACCTTC. Its amino acids are CASSASPQPYGYTF. The receptor chain draws on TRBV9 and TRBJ1-2, with the D segment identity uncertain. V was cut back by 3 bases and J by 4 bases, leaving a gap of 13 bases between them. The CDR3 numbers 14 residues from cysteine through phenylalanine. The retained sequence is limited to the CDR3, 42 bases, with the frame set at the first base. CDR1 and CDR2 are read off the germline V gene as SGDLS and YYNGEE.